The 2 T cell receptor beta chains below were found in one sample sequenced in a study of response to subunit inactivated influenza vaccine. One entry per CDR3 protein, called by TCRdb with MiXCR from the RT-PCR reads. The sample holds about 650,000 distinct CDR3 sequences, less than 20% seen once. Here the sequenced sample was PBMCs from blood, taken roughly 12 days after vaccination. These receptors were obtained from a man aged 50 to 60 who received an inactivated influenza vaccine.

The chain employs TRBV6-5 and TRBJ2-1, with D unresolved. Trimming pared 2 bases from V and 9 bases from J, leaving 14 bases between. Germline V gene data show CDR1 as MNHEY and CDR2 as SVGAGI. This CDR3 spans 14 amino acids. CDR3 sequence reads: CASSYRIGQTEQFF. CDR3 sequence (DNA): TGTGCCAGCAGTTACCGGATAGGCCAGACTGAGCAGTTCTTC.

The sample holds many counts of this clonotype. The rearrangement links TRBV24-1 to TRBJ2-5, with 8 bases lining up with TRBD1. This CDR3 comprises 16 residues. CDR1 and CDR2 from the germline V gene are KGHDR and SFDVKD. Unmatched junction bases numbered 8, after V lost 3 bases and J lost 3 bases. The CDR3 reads CATSDAGTGTEETQYF. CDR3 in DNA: TGTGCCACCAGTGATGCCGGGACAGGAACCGAAGAGACCCAGTACTTC.